The next 20 T cell receptor beta chains were all read from a single sample in a study of a mutant IDH1 vaccine in newly diagnosed glioma (dated by TCRdb to about 2021). Receptor libraries were prepared by the immunoSEQ multiplex PCR assay. TCRdb retrieved this table from immuneACCESS and kept in-frame rearrangements only. Not all clones are present; in checked studies, unresolved V genes account for under half, and no reason is known for the remainder. This sample holds around 50,000 clones; approximately 65% were observed only once. The ten largest make up more than 4.5% of the sample. These receptors' antigens are unknown. Explained via the paper, the time point label denotes: week 47, end of study. A 20-mer mutant IDH1 peptide at 300 micrograms in Montanide made up each vaccine dose, which was injected subcutaneously together with topical imiquimod. Sequencing used peripheral blood mononuclear cells (PBMCs), obtained from a glioma patient whose treatment included an IDH1 peptide vaccine. The receptors were sampled from a man aged 35-49 years with glioma. Some clones in this sample may be carry-over from other donors' samples.

The V and J genes are TRBV6-5 and TRBJ2-5; D might be TRBD1 or TRBD2, each matching 6 bases. The ends were cut back, 2 bases at V and 5 bases at J, with 9 bases in the middle. The CDR3 sequence is 13 residues long. CDR1 MNHEY and CDR2 SVGAGI come from the germline V gene. The chain's CDR3 is CASSYGGRETQYF. The DNA for the CDR3 is TGTGCCAGCAGTTACGGGGGGCGGGAGACCCAGTACTTC.

This chain joins TRBV19 and TRBJ2-7; D unclear. This CDR3 comprises 13 residues. The germline V gene encodes CDR1 LNHDA and CDR2 SQIVND (reference sequence). Deletions cut 2 bases from V and 6 bases from J, with 11 bases between. The CDR3 coding sequence is TGTGCCAGTAGTATACTAAAGGGTCTCGAGCAGTACTTC. This sequence encodes CASSILKGLEQYF.

This clone was seen only a few times. The chain joins TRBV30 to TRBJ2-5; 8 nucleotides line up with TRBD2. J was trimmed by 5 bases and V by 1 base; bases with no gene match: 12. In germline, CDR1 is GTSNPN, CDR2 SVGIG (reference sequence). The CDR3 covers 16 residues. DNA of the CDR3: TGTGCCTGGAGTGCAAGGACTAGCCTGGGGTGGGAGACCCAGTACTTC. As protein: CAWSARTSLGWETQYF.

This clone was detected only a few times. This chain links TRBV21-1 with TRBJ1-2; the table's TRBD1 call for D was not verified on the DNA. TRBV21-1 is reported as a pseudogene. The CDR3 is made up of 14 amino acids. The CDR3 coding sequence is TGTGCCAGCAGCAAACAGGGGGCTAACTATGGCTACACCTTC. Translation gives CASSKQGANYGYTF.

The V call is TRBV6-5, the J call TRBJ2-5, with D possibly TRBD1 on 5 matching bases. V was clipped by 0 bases and J by 2 bases, with 7 bases between them. The CDR3 is made up of 14 amino acids. Germline lookup yields CDR1 MNHEY and CDR2 SVGAGI. CDR3 loop: CASSYSGQQETQYF. The CDR3 region has the DNA TGTGCCAGCAGTTACTCGGGGCAGCAAGAGACCCAGTACTTC.

V usage is TRBV19 and J usage is TRBJ2-1; 7 positions match TRBD1. This CDR3 is built from 13 residues. The junction had 8 bases not matched to a gene; V was cut back by 6 bases and J by 9 bases. The germline V gene has CDR1 LNHDA and CDR2 SQIVND (reference sequence). CDR3 loop: CASRDTGVTEQFF. For the CDR3, the DNA is TGTGCCAGTAGGGATACAGGGGTCACTGAGCAGTTCTTC.

The genes are TRBV4-1 and TRBJ1-1; TRBD1 matches 8 bases. The junction had 7 bases not matched to a gene; V was cut back by 6 bases and J by 10 bases. The CDR3 totals 12 residues. Germline CDR1 MGHRA, CDR2 YSYEKL. The DNA of the CDR3 is TGCGCCAGCAGAGGACAGGGAATAGGAGCTTTCTTT. Translation gives CASRGQGIGAFF.

The rearrangement joins TRBV18 to TRBJ2-4; the D call may be TRBD1 or TRBD2 (5 bases each). Trimming shortened V by 5 bases and J by 0 bases, and 14 bases separated the two germline ends. CDR3 length equals 16 residues. Germline CDR1 and CDR2: KGHSH and LQKENI. The CDR3 coding sequence is TGTGCCAGCTCATCGAATTTGGGGGTAGCCAAAAACATTCAGTACTTC. Translation: CASSSNLGVAKNIQYF.

V gene TRBV6-5 combines with J gene TRBJ2-5; TRBD1 agrees at 7 bases. J was trimmed by 4 bases and V by 4 bases; bases with no gene match: 6. Germline values: CDR1 MNHEY, CDR2 SVGAGI. The CDR3 consists of 14 residues. This chain's CDR3 is CASSSGTARETQYF. CDR3 bases: TGTGCCAGCAGTTCTGGGACAGCCCGAGAGACCCAGTACTTC.

This chain connects TRBV9 to TRBJ2-7, with 10 bases fitting TRBD1. The CDR3 is 18 amino acids. CDR1 SGDLS and CDR2 YYNGEE come from the germline V gene. V gave up 4 bases and J gave up 0 bases; unmatched junction bases: 13. The CDR3, as DNA: TGTGCCAGCAGCCCCCGTCCCGGGACAGGGGTGAGCTCCTACGAGCAGTACTTC. This encodes CASSPRPGTGVSSYEQYF.

This clone has only a few counts. CDR3 in DNA: TGTGCCAGCAGTTCCCACTACACTGAAGCTTTCTTT. Translating gives CASSSHYTEAFF. The V gene is TRBV2, the J gene TRBJ1-1; no definite D call. Per the germline V gene, CDR1 is SNHLY and CDR2 is FYNNEI. This CDR3 spans 12 amino acids. V gave up 5 bases and J gave up 3 bases, with 7 bases separating them.

The gene calls are TRBV2 and TRBJ2-1; D not certain. The CDR3 consists of 15 residues. CDR1 and CDR2 (germline): SNHLY, FYNNEI. V lost 0 bases and J 8 bases, leaving 14 bases between the germline ends. The CDR3 DNA reads TGTGCCAGCAGTGAAGCGCTTCTGGGGTACCATGAGCAGTTCTTC. The encoded protein is CASSEALLGYHEQFF.

This clone was detected once. At the DNA level, this CDR3 is encoded by other sequences in the same sample as well. The V and J genes are TRBV2 and TRBJ1-6; D ambiguous. The ends were cut back, 1 base at V and 7 bases at J, with 5 bases in the middle. Germline loops: CDR1 SNHLY, CDR2 FYNNEI. This CDR3 contains 13 residues. The CDR3 sequence: CASSEVANSPLHF. In DNA form, the CDR3 reads TGTGCCAGCAGTGAAGTGGCCAATTCACCCCTCCACTTT.

V usage is TRBV6-6 and J usage is TRBJ2-7; the match to TRBD2 covers 7 bases. V was pared by 9 bases and J by 9 bases, with 8 bases of the junction left unmatched. CDR1 is MNHNY, CDR2 SVGAGI, per germline (reference sequence). This CDR3 has 11 amino acids. CDR3 loop: CASQWGEGQYF. CDR3 DNA: TGTGCCAGTCAGTGGGGGGAGGGGCAGTACTTC.

This rearrangement joins TRBV5-1 to TRBJ2-3; 7 positions match TRBD2. This CDR3 is built from 14 residues. J gave up 1 base and V 5 bases, and 4 bases lay outside the gene matches. Germline CDR1 reads SGHRS; CDR2 reads YFSETQ. The CDR3 reads CASSRRGGTDTQYF. CDR3 coding DNA: TGCGCCAGCAGTCGCCGGGGGGGCACAGATACGCAGTATTTT. Based on the CDR3 plus reference TRBV5-1 and TRBJ2-3, the full variable domain is KAGVTQTPRYLIKTRGQQVTLSCSPISGHRSVSWYQQTPGQGLQFLFEYFSETQRNKGNFPGRFSGRQFSNSRSEMNVSTLELGDSALYLCASSRRGGTDTQYFGPGTRLTVL.

The chain has TRBV7-8 and TRBJ2-7; no reliable D call. The CDR3 loop spans 14 amino acids. The V end lost 5 bases, the J end lost 3 bases, and 14 bases lay between the germline ends. From germline, CDR1 is SGHVS and CDR2 FQNEAQ. The DNA for the CDR3 is TGTGCCAGCAGCCCCGTTGCAACCCGCTACGAGCAGTACTTC. This sequence encodes CASSPVATRYEQYF.

This clone was observed a handful of times. This chain links TRBV5-1 with TRBJ2-3; D may be TRBD1 (6 bases). The CDR3 loop spans 17 amino acids. The germline V and J ends were trimmed by 4 bases and 2 bases, with 20 bases remaining between them. CDR1 is SGHRS, CDR2 YFSETQ, per germline. In nucleotides, the CDR3 is TGCGCCAGCAGCCCCGGGACACTTCATAGAGCCACAGATACGCAGTATTTT. Translation: CASSPGTLHRATDTQYF.

The V call is TRBV19, the J call TRBJ2-4, with TRBD2 matching 13 bases. CDR3 length: 18 residues. After removal of 4 bases from V and 0 bases from J, the junction contained 6 bases not matched to a gene. Germline V gene data show CDR1 as LNHDA and CDR2 as SQIVND (reference sequence). CDR3 DNA sequence: TGTGCCAGTAGTAGCAGACTAGCGGGGGGTTTAGCCAAAAACATTCAGTACTTC. It codes for CASSSRLAGGLAKNIQYF.

The gene calls are TRBV14 and TRBJ2-3; the match to TRBD2 covers 14 bases. CDR1 and CDR2 (germline): SGHDN, FVKESK. This CDR3 has 15 residues. The V and J ends lost 1 base and 7 bases, in that order; junction bases with no gene match: 1. The CDR3 here is CASSQGTSGGHTQYF. CDR3 sequence (DNA): TGTGCCAGCAGCCAAGGGACTAGCGGGGGGCATACGCAGTATTTT.

The CDR3 DNA sequence: TGCGCCAGCAGCATCCGGGACACAACGAACACCGGGGAGCTGTTTTTT. Encoded protein: CASSIRDTTNTGELFF. V and J are TRBV5-1 and TRBJ2-2; D is perhaps TRBD1 (6 bases). The CDR3 length is 16 residues. In germline, CDR1 is SGHRS, CDR2 YFSETQ. Trimming pared 4 bases from V and 0 bases from J, leaving 13 bases between.